This record covers a single T cell receptor (beta chain). Its antigen is not known. The data originate from a study of cytomegalovirus exposure and HLA in healthy donors. General study findings and limits: In vitro testing confirmed a few CMV-associated chains as specific for CMV antigens.

Trimming removed 3 bases at V and 5 bases at J, with 20 bases between. Per the germline V gene, CDR1 is SGDLS and CDR2 is YYNGEE. This CDR3 is 16 amino acids long. The primer mix had 60 Vbeta and 13 Jbeta primers. Here immunoSEQ multiplex PCR was the method, and the copy in TCRdb shows in-frame clones only, minus some. This table lists roughly 50,000 clones. Sequencing input: PBMCs. The chain is built from TRBV9 and TRBJ1-2, with a tentative D call TRBD1 (5 bases). The TCR originated in a woman between 55 and 75 years old in good health and CMV-seropositive. DNA of the CDR3: TGTGCCAGCAGCGCACCCGGGACTCCGACCCCGTATGGCTACACCTTC. Translation: CASSAPGTPTPYGYTF. Variable domain in full (rest from reference TRBV9 and TRBJ1-2): DSGVTQTPKHLITATGQRVTLRCSPRSGDLSVYWYQQSLDQGLQFLIQYYNGEERAKGNILERFSAQQFPDLHSELNLSSLELGDSALYFCASSAPGTPTPYGYTFGSGTRLTVV.